Below are 27 T cell receptor beta chains sequenced from a single sample in a study of CD8 T cells in Susac syndrome. Random hexamers were used to reverse transcribe an amount of roughly 0.45 to 1 ug RNA. TCRdb re-derived calls from the immunoSEQ multiplex PCR reads in MiXCR, one entry per CDR3 protein. The sample yields roughly 200,000 distinct CDR3 sequences, approximately 94% seen once. Sequencing input: CD4+ T cells from PBMCs. All receptors come from a human donor in good health.

This chain connects TRBV12-3 or TRBV12-4 to TRBJ1-5; D gene uncertain. The CDR3 loop spans 13 amino acids. The V and J ends lost 5 bases and 3 bases respectively, with 8 bases between them. This CDR3 reads CASSAQLNQPQHF. The CDR3, as DNA: TGTGCCAGCAGTGCGCAGCTCAATCAGCCCCAGCATTTT.

In this sample, this clonotype turned up a few times. The chain employs TRBV5-1 and TRBJ2-1, with D perhaps TRBD2 (6 bases). V lost 2 bases to trimming and J lost 6 bases, with 6 bases between them. The CDR3 sequence is 12 residues long. Germline V CDR1 and CDR2: SGHRS, YFSETQ. The CDR3 spells CASSFSGNEQFF. The CDR3 DNA sequence: TGCGCCAGCAGCTTTAGCGGCAATGAGCAGTTCTTC.

The chain recombines TRBV20-1 with TRBJ2-5; tentatively, D is TRBD2 (6 bases). The CDR3 is 15 residues long. Germline CDR1 DFQATT, CDR2 SNEGSKA (reference sequence). The germline V and J ends were trimmed by 6 bases and 2 bases, with 19 bases remaining between them. The CDR3 nucleotides read TGCAGTGCCACTGCCCGAAGCGGGTCTCAAGAGACCCAGTACTTC. Translating it yields CSATARSGSQETQYF.

The chain joins TRBV29-1 to TRBJ2-2; no definite D call. Germline V lookup: CDR1 SQVTM, CDR2 ANQGSEA. Trimming pared 8 bases from V and 4 bases from J, leaving 8 bases between. The CDR3 covers 11 residues. CDR3 nucleotides: TGCAGCTACAAGGCCACCGGGGAGCTGTTTTTT. Protein product: CSYKATGELFF.

The chain's CDR3 is CASSPGWTQYF. CDR3 nucleotide sequence: TGTGCCAGCAGCCCCGGATGGACCCAGTACTTC. The chain recombines TRBV7-2 with TRBJ2-5; D call uncertain. The CDR3 totals 11 residues. Germline CDR1 reads SGHTA; CDR2 reads FQGNSA. V was pared by 5 bases and J by 7 bases, with 8 bases between.

The rearrangement joins TRBV11-1 to TRBJ2-5; 10 nucleotides agree with TRBD1. The CDR3 contains 16 residues. V gave up 1 base and J gave up 2 bases; unmatched junction bases: 4. CDR1 is SGHAT, CDR2 FQDESV, per germline (reference sequence). The CDR3 DNA is TGTGCCAGCAGCTTAGGGGACAGGGGACAGCAAGAGACCCAGTACTTC. Protein: CASSLGDRGQQETQYF. The whole variable domain, remainder taken from reference TRBV11-1 and TRBJ2-5, is EAEVAQSPRYKITEKSQAVAFWCDPISGHATLYWYRQILGQGPELLVQFQDESVVDDSQLPKDRFSAERLKGVDSTLKIQPAELGDSAMYLCASSLGDRGQQETQYFGPGTRLLVL.

The rearrangement joins TRBV29-1 to TRBJ1-1, with a weak D call TRBD1 (6 bases). This CDR3 spans 12 amino acids. V lost 4 bases and J 5 bases, leaving 11 bases between the germline ends. Germline-derived CDR1 and CDR2 are SQVTM and ANQGSEA. The CDR3 sequence: CSVGQDWTEAFF. CDR3 nucleotide sequence: TGCAGCGTTGGACAGGATTGGACTGAAGCTTTCTTT.

This chain links TRBV20-1 with TRBJ2-3; D not certain. Between the trimmed V and J ends, which lost 3 bases and 2 bases, there was a span of 0 bases. Per germline, CDR1 DFQATT and CDR2 SNEGSKA (reference sequence). CDR3 length: 10 amino acids. DNA for the CDR3: TGCAGTGCTAGCACAGATACGCAGTATTTT. Protein product: CSASTDTQYF.

The chain links TRBV19 to TRBJ2-5; D unresolved. This CDR3 is built from 14 residues. CDR1 and CDR2 from the germline V gene are LNHDA and SQIVND (reference sequence). Trimming removed 5 bases from V and 0 bases from J, with 10 bases in between. The CDR3 coding sequence is TGTGCCAGTAGTGCGGTGCGGTACCAAGAGACCCAGTACTTC. Amino acid sequence: CASSAVRYQETQYF. Full variable domain (remainder filled in from reference TRBV19 and TRBJ2-5): DGGITQSPKYLFRKEGQNVTLSCEQNLNHDAMYWYRQDPGQGLRLIYYSQIVNDFQKGDIAEGYSVSREKKESFPLTVTSAQKNPTAFYLCASSAVRYQETQYFGPGTRLLVL.

The chain couples TRBV7-3 to TRBJ1-2, with 9 bases matching TRBD1. The germline gives CDR1 SGHTA, CDR2 FQGTGA. The CDR3 covers 14 residues. V shed 0 bases, J shed 8 bases, and the junction held 4 bases outside the gene matches. In DNA form, the CDR3 reads TGTGCCAGCAGCTTAACCCGGGACAGGGCGGGCTACACCTTC. As protein: CASSLTRDRAGYTF.

The chain carries TRBV3-1 and TRBJ2-1, with TRBD2 matching 10 bases. Germline V gene sequence: CDR1 LGHDT, CDR2 YNNKEL (reference sequence). The V segment lost 4 bases and the J segment 8 bases; nucleotides outside the gene matches: 11. This CDR3 has 16 amino acids. The CDR3, as DNA: TGTGCCAGCAGCCCAGACGACCGGCTAGCGGGAGATGAGCAGTTCTTC. This gives the protein CASSPDDRLAGDEQFF.

The chain uses TRBV19 and TRBJ1-3; D not resolved. In germline, CDR1 is LNHDA, CDR2 SQIVND (reference sequence). Trimming pared 7 bases from V and 0 bases from J, leaving 16 bases between. This CDR3 contains 16 residues. CDR3 DNA: TGTGCCAGTAATCCGTCCATGGGCATCTCTGGAAACACCATATATTTT. Translating it yields CASNPSMGISGNTIYF.

The chain combines TRBV3-1 with TRBJ2-1; 16 bases fit TRBD2. This CDR3 has 19 residues. Germline V CDR1 and CDR2: LGHDT, YNNKEL (reference sequence). The junction had 10 bases not matched to a gene; V was cut back by 6 bases and J by 2 bases. The CDR3 DNA reads as TGTGCCAGCAGTGGGACTAGCGGGGGGGGTTTCGGCACCTACAATGAGCAGTTCTTC. Protein: CASSGTSGGGFGTYNEQFF.

The gene calls are TRBV20-1 and TRBJ1-1, with D unclear. The germline V and J ends were trimmed by 3 bases and 0 bases, with 2 bases remaining between them. The germline gives CDR1 DFQATT, CDR2 SNEGSKA (reference sequence). This CDR3 region has 11 residues. The CDR3 nucleotides read TGCAGTGCTAGGGTGAACACTGAAGCTTTCTTT. This sequence encodes CSARVNTEAFF.

This sequence joins TRBV5-1 and TRBJ2-5, with D possibly TRBD2 on 6 matching bases. The CDR3 has 16 amino acids. CDR1 SGHRS and CDR2 YFSETQ come from the germline V gene. Between the trimmed V and J ends, which lost 2 bases and 1 base, there was a span of 15 bases. CDR3 in amino acids: CASSFTVGGGQETQYF. The CDR3 nucleotides read TGCGCCAGCAGCTTCACCGTGGGGGGTGGCCAAGAGACCCAGTACTTC.

The V call is TRBV24-1, the J call TRBJ2-1; the match to TRBD1 covers 7 bases. This CDR3 region has 13 residues. J was trimmed by 4 bases and V by 4 bases; bases with no gene match: 0. From germline, CDR1 is KGHDR and CDR2 SFDVKD. The CDR3 is CATSEDRYNEQFF. The CDR3 bases are TGTGCCACCAGTGAGGACAGGTACAATGAGCAGTTCTTC.

V is TRBV7-9 and J is TRBJ1-4, with 7 bases that match TRBD1. Per germline, CDR1 SEHNR and CDR2 FQNEAQ (reference sequence). The V gene end was trimmed by 4 bases and the J gene end by 8 bases; junction bases not matched to a gene: 7. The CDR3 extends over 14 amino acids. The CDR3 region is CASSSGTDHEKLFF. Here the CDR3 DNA reads TGTGCCAGCAGCTCCGGGACAGATCACGAAAAACTGTTTTTT.

The chain uses TRBV7-2 and TRBJ1-1, with D hard to call. V was clipped by 1 base and J by 6 bases, with 9 bases between them. CDR1 is SGHTA, CDR2 FQGNSA, per germline. The length of the CDR3 is 13 residues. The CDR3, as DNA: TGTGCCAGCAGCTTAGGGGAGTACTCTGAAGCTTTCTTT. Translation gives CASSLGEYSEAFF.

This clonotype occurred once. The gene calls are TRBV29-1 and TRBJ2-1; 10 nucleotides agree with TRBD2. This CDR3 region has 14 residues. The ends lost 2 bases at V and 6 bases at J; junction bases unmatched: 4. Per germline, CDR1 SQVTM and CDR2 ANQGSEA. This CDR3 is CSVEWTSGRNEQFF. The CDR3, as DNA: TGCAGCGTTGAATGGACTAGCGGCCGCAATGAGCAGTTCTTC.

The gene calls are TRBV6-6 and TRBJ2-3, with 8 bases lining up with TRBD1. V trimming: 6 bases; J trimming: 1 base; junction bases outside the gene matches: 6. This CDR3 is 15 amino acids long. The germline V gene encodes CDR1 MNHNY and CDR2 SVGAGI (reference sequence). In nucleotides, the CDR3 is TGTGCCAGCAGCGTGGACAGGGTCGGCACAGATACGCAGTATTTT. Translated: CASSVDRVGTDTQYF.

The chain links TRBV10-3 to TRBJ1-2; 8 bases align to TRBD1. The germline CDR1 and CDR2 sequences are ENHRY and SYGVKD. The length of the CDR3 is 12 residues. V gave up 6 bases and J gave up 4 bases; unmatched junction bases: 1. The CDR3 nucleotides are TGTGCCATCAGCCAGGGGGCCTATGGCTACACCTTC. Its translation is CAISQGAYGYTF.

The chain is built from TRBV4-2 and TRBJ2-5; TRBD1 is a possible D gene (6 bases). Germline lookup yields CDR1 LGHNA and CDR2 YNFKEQ. This CDR3 is 14 amino acids long. V dropped 4 bases and J dropped 5 bases, with 14 bases sitting between them. The CDR3 coding sequence is TGTGCCAGCAGCCTTGGGGGCCAGTTGGAGACCCAGTACTTC. It is translated as CASSLGGQLETQYF.

J is TRBJ2-5 and V is TRBV30; D is unresolved. The CDR3 loop spans 13 amino acids. The germline V and J ends were trimmed by 0 bases and 1 base, with 6 bases remaining between them. The V gene's germline CDR1 is GTSNPN and CDR2 SVGIG (reference sequence). CDR3 sequence (DNA): TGTGCCTGGAGTGTACTCAGCCAAGAGACCCAGTACTTC. Translating it yields CAWSVLSQETQYF. Combining the CDR3 with reference TRBV30 and TRBJ2-5 gives the whole variable domain SQTIHQWPATLVQPVGSPLSLECTVEGTSNPNLYWYRQAAGRGLQLLFYSVGIGQISSEVPQNLSASRPQDRQFILSSKKLLLSDSGFYLCAWSVLSQETQYFGPGTRLLVL.

This chain uses TRBV30 with TRBJ1-5; weak D call: TRBD1 (6 bases). The V gene lost 1 base and the J gene lost 2 bases, with 9 bases spanning the gap. Germline assignment: CDR1 GTSNPN and CDR2 SVGIG (reference sequence). CDR3 length: 14 amino acids. The CDR3, as DNA: TGTGCCTGGAGTGCAGGGGTCGGCAATCAGCCCCAGCATTTT. Its translation is CAWSAGVGNQPQHF. Based on the CDR3 plus reference TRBV30 and TRBJ1-5, the full variable domain is SQTIHQWPATLVQPVGSPLSLECTVEGTSNPNLYWYRQAAGRGLQLLFYSVGIGQISSEVPQNLSASRPQDRQFILSSKKLLLSDSGFYLCAWSAGVGNQPQHFGDGTRLSIL.

V and J are TRBV3-1 and TRBJ2-5; D remains unclear. Trimming cost V 0 bases and J 5 bases, with 10 bases left between them. The germline gives CDR1 LGHDT, CDR2 YNNKEL (reference sequence). This CDR3 region has 14 residues. CDR3 in DNA: TGTGCCAGCAGCCAAGACCCCCTAATCGAGACCCAGTACTTC. As protein: CASSQDPLIETQYF.

The rearrangement links TRBV30 to TRBJ2-7; D tentatively reads TRBD1 or TRBD2 (5 bases each). V was shortened by 4 bases and J by 2 bases, with 18 bases between the two germline ends. The CDR3 is 15 amino acids. Looked up from germline, CDR1 is GTSNPN and CDR2 is SVGIG (reference sequence). The DNA of the CDR3 is TGTGCCTGGACTTCCGGGACGGACGCCGCCTACGAGCAGTACTTC. Its translation is CAWTSGTDAAYEQYF.

The rearrangement links TRBV20-1 to TRBJ2-3; TRBD2 agrees at 8 bases. CDR1 is DFQATT and CDR2 is SNEGSKA in the germline V gene (reference sequence). CDR3 length equals 14 residues. V was pared by 6 bases and J by 1 base, with 6 bases of the junction left unmatched. The CDR3 DNA reads TGCAGTGCCCCGGGACTAGGTGGCACAGATACGCAGTATTTT. Translated: CSAPGLGGTDTQYF.